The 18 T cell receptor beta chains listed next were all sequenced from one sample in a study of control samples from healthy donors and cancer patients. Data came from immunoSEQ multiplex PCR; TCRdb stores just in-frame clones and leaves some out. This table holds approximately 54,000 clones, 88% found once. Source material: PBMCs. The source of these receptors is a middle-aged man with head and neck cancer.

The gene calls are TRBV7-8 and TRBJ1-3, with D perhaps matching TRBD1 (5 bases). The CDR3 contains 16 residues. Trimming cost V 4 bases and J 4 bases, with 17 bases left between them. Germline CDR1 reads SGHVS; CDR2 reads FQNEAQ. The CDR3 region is CASSSPGTGLGNTIYF. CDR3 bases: TGTGCCAGCAGCTCCCCAGGGACGGGGTTGGGAAACACCATATATTTT.

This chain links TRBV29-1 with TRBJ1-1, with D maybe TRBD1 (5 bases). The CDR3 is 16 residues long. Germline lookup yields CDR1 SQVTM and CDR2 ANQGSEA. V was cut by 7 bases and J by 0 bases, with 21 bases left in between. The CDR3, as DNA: TGCAGCGCCAAAGGGGTCCCCAGGGAGGTGAACACTGAAGCTTTCTTT. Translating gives CSAKGVPREVNTEAFF.

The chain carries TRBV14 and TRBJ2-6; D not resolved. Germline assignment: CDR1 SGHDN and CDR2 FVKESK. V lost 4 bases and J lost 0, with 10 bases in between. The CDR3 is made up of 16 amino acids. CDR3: CASSLGRLSGANVLTF. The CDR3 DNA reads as TGTGCCAGCAGCCTAGGACGCCTCTCTGGGGCCAACGTCCTGACTTTC.

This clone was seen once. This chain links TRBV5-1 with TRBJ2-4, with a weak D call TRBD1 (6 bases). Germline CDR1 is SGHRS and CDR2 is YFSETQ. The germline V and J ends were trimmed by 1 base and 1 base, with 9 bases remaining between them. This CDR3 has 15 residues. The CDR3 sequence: CASSLWQGAKNIQYF. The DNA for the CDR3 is TGCGCCAGCAGCTTGTGGCAGGGGGCCAAAAACATTCAGTACTTC.

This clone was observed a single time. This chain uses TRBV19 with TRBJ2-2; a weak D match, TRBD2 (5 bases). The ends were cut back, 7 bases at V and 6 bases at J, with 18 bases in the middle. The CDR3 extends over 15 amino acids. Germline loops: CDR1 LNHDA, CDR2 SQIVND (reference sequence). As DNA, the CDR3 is TGTGCCAGTACCGGGCGAGGGCCTGGGGCCGGGGAGCTGTTTTTT. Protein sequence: CASTGRGPGAGELFF.

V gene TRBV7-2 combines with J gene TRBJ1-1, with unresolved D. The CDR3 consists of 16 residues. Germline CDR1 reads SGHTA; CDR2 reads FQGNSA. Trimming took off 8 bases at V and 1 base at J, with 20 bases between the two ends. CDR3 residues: CASLRVPRRRNTEAFF. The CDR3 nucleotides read TGTGCCAGCTTGCGAGTCCCAAGGCGGCGGAACACTGAAGCTTTCTTT.

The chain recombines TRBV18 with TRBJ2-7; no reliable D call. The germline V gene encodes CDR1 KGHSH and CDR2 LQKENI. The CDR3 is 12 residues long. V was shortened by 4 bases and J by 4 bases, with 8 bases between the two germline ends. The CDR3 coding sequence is TGTGCCAGCTCACAGTCCCAATACGAGCAGTACTTC. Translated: CASSQSQYEQYF. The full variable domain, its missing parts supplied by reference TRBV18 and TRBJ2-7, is NAGVMQNPRHLVRRRGQEARLRCSPMKGHSHVYWYRQLPEEGLKFMVYLQKENIIDESGMPKERFSAEFPKEGPSILRIQQVVRGDSAAYFCASSQSQYEQYFGPGTRLTVT.

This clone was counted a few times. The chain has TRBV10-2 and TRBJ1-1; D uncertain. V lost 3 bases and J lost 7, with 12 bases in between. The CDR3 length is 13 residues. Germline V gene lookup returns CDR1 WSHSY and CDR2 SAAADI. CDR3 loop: CASSDSRRFEAFF. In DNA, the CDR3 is TGCGCCAGCAGTGACTCGAGACGGTTTGAAGCTTTCTTT.

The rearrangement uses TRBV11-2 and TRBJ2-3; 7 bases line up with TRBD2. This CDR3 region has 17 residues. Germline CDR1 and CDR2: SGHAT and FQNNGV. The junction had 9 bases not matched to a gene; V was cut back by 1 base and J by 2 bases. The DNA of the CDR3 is TGTGCCAGCAGCTTAGGCCCAGCGGGGAGATACACAGATACGCAGTATTTT. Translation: CASSLGPAGRYTDTQYF.

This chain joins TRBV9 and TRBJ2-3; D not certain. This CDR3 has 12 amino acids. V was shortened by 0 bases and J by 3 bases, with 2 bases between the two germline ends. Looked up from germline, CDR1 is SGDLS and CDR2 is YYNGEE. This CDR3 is CASSVETDTQYF. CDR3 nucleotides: TGTGCCAGCAGCGTAGAAACAGATACGCAGTATTTT.

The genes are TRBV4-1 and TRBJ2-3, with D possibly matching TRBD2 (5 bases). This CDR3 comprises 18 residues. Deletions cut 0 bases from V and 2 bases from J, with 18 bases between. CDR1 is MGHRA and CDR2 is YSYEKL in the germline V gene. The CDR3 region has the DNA TGCGCCAGCAGCCAAGACGCCCCGGGTCCGGGATCCACAGATACGCAGTATTTT. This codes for CASSQDAPGPGSTDTQYF.

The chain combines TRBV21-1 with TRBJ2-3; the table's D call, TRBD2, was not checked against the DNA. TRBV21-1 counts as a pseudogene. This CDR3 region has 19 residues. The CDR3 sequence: CASSKGPVWRGPLTDTQYF. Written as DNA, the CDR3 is TGTGCCAGCAGCAAAGGCCCCGTGTGGCGGGGGCCTCTCACAGATACGCAGTATTTT.

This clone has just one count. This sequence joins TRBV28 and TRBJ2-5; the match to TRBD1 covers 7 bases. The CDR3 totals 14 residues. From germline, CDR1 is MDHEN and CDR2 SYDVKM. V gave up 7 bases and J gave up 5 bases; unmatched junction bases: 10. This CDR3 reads CASKLTGLGETQYF. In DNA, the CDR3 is TGTGCCAGCAAACTGACAGGGCTAGGGGAGACCCAGTACTTC.

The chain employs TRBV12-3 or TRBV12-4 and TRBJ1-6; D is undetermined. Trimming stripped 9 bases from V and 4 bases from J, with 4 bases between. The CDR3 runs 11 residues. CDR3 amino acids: CASGYNSPLHF. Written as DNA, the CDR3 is TGTGCCAGTGGTTATAATTCACCCCTCCACTTT.

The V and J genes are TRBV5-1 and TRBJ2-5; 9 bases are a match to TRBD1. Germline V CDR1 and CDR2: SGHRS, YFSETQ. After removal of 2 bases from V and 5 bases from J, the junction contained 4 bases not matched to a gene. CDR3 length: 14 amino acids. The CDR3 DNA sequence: TGCGCCAGCAGCTTCGGACAGGGGAGGGAGACCCAGTACTTC. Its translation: CASSFGQGRETQYF.

CDR3: CSVKTANQPQHF. In DNA, the CDR3 is TGCAGCGTTAAGACGGCGAATCAGCCCCAGCATTTT. The chain uses TRBV29-1 and TRBJ1-5; D is unclear. V was pared by 5 bases and J by 4 bases, with 9 bases between. Per germline, CDR1 SQVTM and CDR2 ANQGSEA. This CDR3 region has 12 residues.

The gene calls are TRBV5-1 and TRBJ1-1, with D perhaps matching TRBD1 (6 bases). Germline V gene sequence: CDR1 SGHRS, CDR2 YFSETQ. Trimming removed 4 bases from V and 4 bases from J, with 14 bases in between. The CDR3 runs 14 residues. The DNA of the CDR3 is TGCGCCAGCAGCGGGAACAGGGCGGGCACTGAAGCTTTCTTT. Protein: CASSGNRAGTEAFF.

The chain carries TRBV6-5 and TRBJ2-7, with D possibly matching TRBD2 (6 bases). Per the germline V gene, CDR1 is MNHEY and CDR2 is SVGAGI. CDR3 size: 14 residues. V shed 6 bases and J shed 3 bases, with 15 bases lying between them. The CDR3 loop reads CASSAGDLIYEQYF. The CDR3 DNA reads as TGTGCCAGCAGCGCCGGGGACTTGATCTACGAGCAGTACTTC.